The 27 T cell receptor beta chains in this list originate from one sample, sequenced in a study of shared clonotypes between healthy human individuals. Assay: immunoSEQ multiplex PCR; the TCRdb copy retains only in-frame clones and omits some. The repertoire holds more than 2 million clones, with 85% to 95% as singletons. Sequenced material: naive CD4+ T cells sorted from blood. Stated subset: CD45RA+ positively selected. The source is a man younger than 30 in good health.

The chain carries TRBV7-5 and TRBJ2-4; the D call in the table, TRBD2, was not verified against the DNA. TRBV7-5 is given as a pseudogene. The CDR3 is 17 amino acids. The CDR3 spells CARSLDGAGKAKNIQYF. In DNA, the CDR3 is TGTGCCAGAAGCTTAGACGGAGCGGGAAAAGCCAAAAACATTCAGTACTTC.

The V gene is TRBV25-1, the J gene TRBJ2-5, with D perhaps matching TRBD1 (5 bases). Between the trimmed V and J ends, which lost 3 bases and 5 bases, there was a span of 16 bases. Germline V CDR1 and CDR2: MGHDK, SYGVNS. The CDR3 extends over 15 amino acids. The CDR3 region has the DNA TGTGCCAGCAGTGATCTCGACAAGGGGTCGGAGACCCAGTACTTC. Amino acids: CASSDLDKGSETQYF.

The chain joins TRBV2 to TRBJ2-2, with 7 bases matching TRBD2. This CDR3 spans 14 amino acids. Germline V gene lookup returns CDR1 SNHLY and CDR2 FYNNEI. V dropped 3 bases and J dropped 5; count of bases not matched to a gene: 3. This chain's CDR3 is CASSEWRGTGELFF. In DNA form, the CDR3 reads TGTGCCAGCAGTGAGTGGCGGGGGACCGGGGAGCTGTTTTTT.

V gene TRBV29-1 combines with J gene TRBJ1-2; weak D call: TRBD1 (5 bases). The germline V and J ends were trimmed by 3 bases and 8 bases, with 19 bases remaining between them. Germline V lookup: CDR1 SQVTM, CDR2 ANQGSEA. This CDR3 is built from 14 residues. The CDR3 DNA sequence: TGCAGCGTTGAGTTAGCGGGGCGGACTTGGGGCTACACCTTC. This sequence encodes CSVELAGRTWGYTF.

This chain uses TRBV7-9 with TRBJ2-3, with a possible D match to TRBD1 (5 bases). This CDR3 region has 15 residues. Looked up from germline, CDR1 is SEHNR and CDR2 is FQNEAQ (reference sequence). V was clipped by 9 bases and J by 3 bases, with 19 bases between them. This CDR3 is CASAPGQIGTDTQYF. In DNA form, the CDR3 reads TGTGCCAGTGCCCCCGGACAAATAGGTACAGATACGCAGTATTTT. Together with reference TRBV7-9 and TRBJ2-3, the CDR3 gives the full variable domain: DTGVSQNPRHKITKRGQNVTFRCDPISEHNRLYWYRQTLGQGPEFLTYFQNEAQLEKSRLLSDRFSAERPKGSFSTLEIQRTEQGDSAMYLCASAPGQIGTDTQYFGPGTRLTVL.

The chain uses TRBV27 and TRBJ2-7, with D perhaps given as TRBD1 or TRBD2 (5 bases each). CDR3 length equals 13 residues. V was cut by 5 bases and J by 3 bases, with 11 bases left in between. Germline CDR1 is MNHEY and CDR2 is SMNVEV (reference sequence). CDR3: CASSVRDGYEQYF. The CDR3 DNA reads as TGTGCCAGCAGTGTCCGGGACGGCTACGAGCAGTACTTC.

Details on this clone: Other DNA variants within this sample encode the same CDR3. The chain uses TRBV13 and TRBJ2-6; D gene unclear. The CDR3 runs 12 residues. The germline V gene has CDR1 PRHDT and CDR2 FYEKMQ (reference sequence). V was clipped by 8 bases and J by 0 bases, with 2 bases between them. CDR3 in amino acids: CASSSGANVLTF. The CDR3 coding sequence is TGTGCCAGCTCCTCTGGGGCCAACGTCCTGACTTTC.

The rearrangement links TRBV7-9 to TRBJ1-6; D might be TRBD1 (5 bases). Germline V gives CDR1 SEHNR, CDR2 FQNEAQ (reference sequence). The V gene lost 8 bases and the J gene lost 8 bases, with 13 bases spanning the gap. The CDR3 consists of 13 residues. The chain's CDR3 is CASFGLTDSPLHF. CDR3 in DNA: TGTGCCAGCTTTGGGTTGACAGATTCACCCCTCCACTTT.

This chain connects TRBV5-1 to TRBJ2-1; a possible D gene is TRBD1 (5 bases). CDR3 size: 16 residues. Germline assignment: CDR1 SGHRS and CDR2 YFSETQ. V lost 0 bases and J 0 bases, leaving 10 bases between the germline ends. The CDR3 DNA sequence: TGCGCCAGCAGCTTGGAAGGGGCCAGCTCCTACAATGAGCAGTTCTTC. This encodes CASSLEGASSYNEQFF.

The CDR3 nucleotides are TGTGCCTGGTCCCCGGGGGGGACAGGGGCCAACGAGCAGTACTTC. It codes for CAWSPGGTGANEQYF. The chain has TRBV30 and TRBJ2-7; 10 positions agree with TRBD1. CDR1 GTSNPN and CDR2 SVGIG come from the germline V gene (reference sequence). V lost 5 bases, J lost 5 bases, and 12 bases stayed unmatched. The length of the CDR3 is 15 residues.

The CDR3 loop reads CASRYPRGGQETQYF. As DNA, the CDR3 is TGCGCCAGCAGGTATCCCCGGGGCGGTCAAGAGACCCAGTACTTC. The J gene is TRBJ2-5, the V gene TRBV5-1; D tentatively reads TRBD1 or TRBD2 (5 bases each). Germline-derived CDR1 and CDR2 are SGHRS and YFSETQ. V dropped 5 bases and J dropped 2 bases, with 16 bases sitting between them. The CDR3 covers 15 residues. The complete variable domain, with remaining parts taken from reference TRBV5-1 and TRBJ2-5, reads KAGVTQTPRYLIKTRGQQVTLSCSPISGHRSVSWYQQTPGQGLQFLFEYFSETQRNKGNFPGRFSGRQFSNSRSEMNVSTLELGDSALYLCASRYPRGGQETQYFGPGTRLLVL.

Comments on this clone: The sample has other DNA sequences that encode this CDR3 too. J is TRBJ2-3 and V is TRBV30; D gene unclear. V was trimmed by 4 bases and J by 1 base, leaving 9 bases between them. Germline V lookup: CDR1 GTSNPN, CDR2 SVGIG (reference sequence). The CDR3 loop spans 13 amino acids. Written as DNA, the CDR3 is TGTGCCTGGAATGTGGGTGGCACAGATACGCAGTATTTT. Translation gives CAWNVGGTDTQYF.

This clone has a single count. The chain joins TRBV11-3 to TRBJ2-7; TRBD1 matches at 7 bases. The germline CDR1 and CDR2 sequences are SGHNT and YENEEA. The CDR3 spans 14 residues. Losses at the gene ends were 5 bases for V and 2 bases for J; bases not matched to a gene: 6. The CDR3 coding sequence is TGTGCCAGCAGCGTTGGGGACAGCACCTACGAGCAGTACTTC. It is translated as CASSVGDSTYEQYF. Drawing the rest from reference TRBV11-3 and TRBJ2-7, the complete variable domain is EAGVVQSPRYKIIEKKQPVAFWCNPISGHNTLYWYLQNLGQGPELLIRYENEEAVDDSQLPKDRFSAERLKGVDSTLKIQPAELGDSAVYLCASSVGDSTYEQYFGPGTRLTVT.

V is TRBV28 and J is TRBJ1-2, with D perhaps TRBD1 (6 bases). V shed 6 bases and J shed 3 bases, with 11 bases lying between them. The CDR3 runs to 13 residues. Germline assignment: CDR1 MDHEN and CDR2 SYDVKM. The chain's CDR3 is CASSQHRDYGYTF. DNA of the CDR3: TGTGCCAGCAGCCAGCACAGGGACTATGGCTACACCTTC.

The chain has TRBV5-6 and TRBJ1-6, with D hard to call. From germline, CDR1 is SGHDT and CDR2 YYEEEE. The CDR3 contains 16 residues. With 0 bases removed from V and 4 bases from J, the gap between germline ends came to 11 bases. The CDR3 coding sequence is TGTGCCAGCAGCTTGGAGGCCGTCCCTTATAATTCACCCCTCCACTTT. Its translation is CASSLEAVPYNSPLHF.

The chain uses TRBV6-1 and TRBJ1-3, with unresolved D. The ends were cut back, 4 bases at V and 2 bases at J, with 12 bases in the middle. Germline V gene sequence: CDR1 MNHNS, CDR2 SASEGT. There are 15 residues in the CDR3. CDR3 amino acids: CASSGTRNTGNTIYF. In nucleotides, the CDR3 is TGTGCCAGCAGTGGTACACGGAACACTGGAAACACCATATATTTT.

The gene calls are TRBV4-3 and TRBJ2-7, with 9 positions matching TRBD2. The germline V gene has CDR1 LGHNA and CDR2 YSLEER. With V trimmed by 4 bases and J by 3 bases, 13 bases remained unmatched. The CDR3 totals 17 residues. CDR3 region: CASSPPYWREGVYEQYF. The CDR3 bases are TGCGCCAGCAGCCCCCCTTATTGGCGGGAGGGTGTCTACGAGCAGTACTTC.

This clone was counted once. The CDR3 bases are TGTGCCAGCACCCTTGGGGTGCTGGATGGCTACACCTTC. Amino acids: CASTLGVLDGYTF. The chain is built from TRBV28 and TRBJ1-2; D remains unclear. The CDR3 runs 13 residues. Trimming removed 7 bases at V and 6 bases at J, with 15 bases between. Germline lookup yields CDR1 MDHEN and CDR2 SYDVKM.

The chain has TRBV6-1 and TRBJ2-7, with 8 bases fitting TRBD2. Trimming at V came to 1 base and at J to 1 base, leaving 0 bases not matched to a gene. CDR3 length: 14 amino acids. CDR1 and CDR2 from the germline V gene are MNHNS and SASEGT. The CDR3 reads CASSEVAGSYEQYF. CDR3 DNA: TGTGCCAGCAGTGAAGTAGCGGGATCCTACGAGCAGTACTTC.

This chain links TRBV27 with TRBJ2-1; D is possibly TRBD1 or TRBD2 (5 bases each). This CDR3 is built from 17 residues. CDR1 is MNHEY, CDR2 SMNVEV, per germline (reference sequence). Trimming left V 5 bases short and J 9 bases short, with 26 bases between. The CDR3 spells CASSPFAFRGPFVEQFF. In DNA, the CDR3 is TGTGCCAGCAGTCCCTTTGCCTTTAGGGGACCCTTTGTTGAGCAGTTCTTC.

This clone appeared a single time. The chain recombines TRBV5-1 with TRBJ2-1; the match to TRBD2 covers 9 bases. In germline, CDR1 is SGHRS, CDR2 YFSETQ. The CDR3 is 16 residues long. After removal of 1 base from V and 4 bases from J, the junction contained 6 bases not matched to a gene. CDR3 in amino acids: CASSLTGAGGYNEQFF. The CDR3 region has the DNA TGCGCCAGCAGCTTGACCGGAGCGGGGGGTTACAATGAGCAGTTCTTC. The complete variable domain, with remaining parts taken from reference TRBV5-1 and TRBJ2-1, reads KAGVTQTPRYLIKTRGQQVTLSCSPISGHRSVSWYQQTPGQGLQFLFEYFSETQRNKGNFPGRFSGRQFSNSRSEMNVSTLELGDSALYLCASSLTGAGGYNEQFFGPGTRLTVL.

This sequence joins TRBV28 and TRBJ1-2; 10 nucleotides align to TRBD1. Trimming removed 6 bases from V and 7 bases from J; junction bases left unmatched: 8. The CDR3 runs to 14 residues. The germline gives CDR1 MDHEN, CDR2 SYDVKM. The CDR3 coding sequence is TGTGCCAGCAGCTACGTGACAGGGGGCATTGGCTACACCTTC. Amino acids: CASSYVTGGIGYTF.

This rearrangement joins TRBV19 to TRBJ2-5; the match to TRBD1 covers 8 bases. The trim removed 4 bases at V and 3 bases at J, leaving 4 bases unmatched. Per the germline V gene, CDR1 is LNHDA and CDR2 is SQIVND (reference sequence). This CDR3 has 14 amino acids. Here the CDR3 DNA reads TGTGCCAGTAGTACGACAGGGGTAAAAGAGACCCAGTACTTC. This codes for CASSTTGVKETQYF.

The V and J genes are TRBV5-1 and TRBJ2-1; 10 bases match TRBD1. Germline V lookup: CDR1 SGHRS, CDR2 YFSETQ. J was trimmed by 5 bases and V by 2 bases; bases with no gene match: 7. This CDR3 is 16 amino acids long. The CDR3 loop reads CASSFTSGTGDNEQFF. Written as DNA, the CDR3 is TGCGCCAGCAGCTTCACCTCGGGGACAGGGGACAATGAGCAGTTCTTC.

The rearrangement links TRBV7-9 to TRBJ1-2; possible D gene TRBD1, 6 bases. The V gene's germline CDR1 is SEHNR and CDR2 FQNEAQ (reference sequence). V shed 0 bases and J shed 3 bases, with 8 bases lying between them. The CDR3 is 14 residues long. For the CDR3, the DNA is TGTGCCAGCAGCTTAGCGGCAGGGGACTATGGCTACACCTTC. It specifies CASSLAAGDYGYTF.

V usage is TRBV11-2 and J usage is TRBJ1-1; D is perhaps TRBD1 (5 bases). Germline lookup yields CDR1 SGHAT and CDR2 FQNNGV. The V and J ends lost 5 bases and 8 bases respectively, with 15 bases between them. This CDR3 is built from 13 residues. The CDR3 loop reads CASSPRGTSEAFF. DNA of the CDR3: TGTGCCAGCAGCCCCAGAGGGACGTCAGAAGCTTTCTTT.

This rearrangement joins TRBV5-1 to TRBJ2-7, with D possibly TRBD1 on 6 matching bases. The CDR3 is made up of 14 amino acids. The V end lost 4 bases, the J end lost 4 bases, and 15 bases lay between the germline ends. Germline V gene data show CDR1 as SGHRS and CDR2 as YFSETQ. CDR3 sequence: CASSRTQDRYEQYF. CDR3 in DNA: TGCGCCAGCAGCCGGACTCAGGACAGATACGAGCAGTACTTC.